This T cell receptor (beta chain) comes out of a study of identical twins. Findings of the study overall: Models underestimated out-of-frame TCR alpha sharing in monozygotic twins.

This clonotype has at least ten counts. Its antigen is not identified. TCRdb re-analysed the 5' RACE reads in MiXCR, keeping a single row per CDR3 protein. The data show 700,000 to 950,000 distinct CDR3 sequences, with approximately 13% seen just once and about 1.6% held by the top ten. V lost 4 bases to trimming and J lost 6 bases, with 12 bases between them. Germline CDR1 is MDHEN and CDR2 is SYDVKM. This CDR3 has 13 amino acids. Everyone who gave samples was a healthy Caucasian. The same data also contributed to another study, on yellow fever vaccine responses in identical twins.

This rearrangement joins TRBV28 to TRBJ1-2; D is unclear. The source of this sequence is a woman aged 18-30 years in good health. Sequenced material: PBMCs. The CDR3 sequence: CASSSSLIDGYTF. CDR3 nucleotide sequence: TGTGCCAGCAGTTCCTCTCTCATCGATGGCTACACCTTC.